Shown below are 14 T cell receptor beta chains from a single sample sequenced in a study of T cell repertoires in cytomegalovirus infection. TCRdb itself ran the reads through MiXCR, one entry per CDR3 protein. The sample shows more than 650,000 distinct CDR3 sequences, roughly a third of them seen only once. Input material: PBMCs. These receptors came from a human donor in good health (CMV status not recorded). Some clones in this sample may be carry-over from other donors' samples.

V gene TRBV19 combines with J gene TRBJ1-6, with D uncertain. The CDR3 length is 18 residues. Trimming removed 2 bases from V and 0 bases from J, with 14 bases in between. Germline lookup yields CDR1 LNHDA and CDR2 SQIVND (reference sequence). CDR3 sequence reads: CASSISRPLSSYNSPLHF. The CDR3 bases are TGTGCCAGTAGTATATCCCGGCCGCTGAGCTCCTATAATTCACCCCTCCACTTT.

This clonotype has just a few counts. The rearrangement links TRBV28 to TRBJ1-1, with 7 bases aligning to TRBD1. Germline CDR1 is MDHEN and CDR2 is SYDVKM. The V segment lost 5 bases and the J segment 11 bases; nucleotides outside the gene matches: 11. The CDR3 is made up of 13 amino acids. The CDR3 loop is CASSVGQPRGAFF. Here the CDR3 DNA reads TGTGCCAGCAGTGTGGGACAGCCTCGTGGGGCTTTCTTT.

This rearrangement joins TRBV3-1 to TRBJ2-5; 7 positions match TRBD2. This CDR3 region has 16 residues. Germline CDR1 and CDR2: LGHDT and YNNKEL (reference sequence). V shed 2 bases, J shed 2 bases, and the junction held 8 bases outside the gene matches. The CDR3 sequence: CASSQRSWGGQETQYF. CDR3 in DNA: TGTGCCAGCAGCCAAAGGAGCTGGGGGGGTCAAGAGACCCAGTACTTC.

The CDR3 nucleotides are TGTGCCAGCAAAGGGACAGACCACAATGAGCAGTTCTTC. Its protein is CASKGTDHNEQFF. The chain is built from TRBV6-6 and TRBJ2-1; the match to TRBD1 covers 7 bases. There are 13 residues in the CDR3. V trimming: 7 bases; J trimming: 5 bases; junction bases outside the gene matches: 5. Looked up from germline, CDR1 is MNHNY and CDR2 is SVGAGI (reference sequence).

This clonotype was detected once. The CDR3 DNA reads as TGTGCCAGCTCACTAGGGACAGCCCCATTACGTTACAATGAGCAGTTCTTC. This sequence encodes CASSLGTAPLRYNEQFF. The chain links TRBV18 to TRBJ2-1; 7 bases map to TRBD1. Germline-derived CDR1 and CDR2 are KGHSH and LQKENI. The CDR3 consists of 17 residues. V shed 4 bases and J 4 bases; nucleotides not matched to a gene: 13.

This clonotype was detected a few times. The V gene is TRBV28, the J gene TRBJ2-7; 7 positions agree with TRBD2. The CDR3 is made up of 16 amino acids. Germline V CDR1 and CDR2: MDHEN, SYDVKM. V lost 6 bases, J lost 4 bases, and 15 bases stayed unmatched. The CDR3 region is CASSLTRTAGGYEQYF. Written as DNA, the CDR3 is TGTGCCAGCAGCCTGACGAGGACCGCCGGGGGGTACGAGCAGTACTTC. The full variable domain, completed using reference TRBV28 and TRBJ2-7, is DVKVTQSSRYLVKRTGEKVFLECVQDMDHENMFWYRQDPGLGLRLIYFSYDVKMKEKGDIPEGYSVSREKKERFSLILESASTNQTSMYLCASSLTRTAGGYEQYFGPGTRLTVT.

The J gene is TRBJ2-5, the V gene TRBV24-1; TRBD2 aligns across 7 bases. The V gene end was trimmed by 7 bases and the J gene end by 5 bases; junction bases not matched to a gene: 9. There are 14 residues in the CDR3. The germline CDR1 and CDR2 sequences are KGHDR and SFDVKD. The CDR3 nucleotides read TGTGCCACCAGCTTCGGACTAGAAGACGAGACCCAGTACTTC. It encodes CATSFGLEDETQYF.

The table lists this clonotype with a few counts. This chain joins TRBV7-8 and TRBJ2-7; the match to TRBD2 covers 16 bases. In germline, CDR1 is SGHVS, CDR2 FQNEAQ. V shed 6 bases, J shed 2 bases, and the junction held 1 base outside the gene matches. The CDR3 is 15 residues long. CDR3 residues: CASRGLAGGPYEQYF. Here the CDR3 DNA reads TGTGCCAGCAGGGGACTAGCGGGAGGGCCCTACGAGCAGTACTTC.

The sample holds many counts of this clonotype. The chain recombines TRBV6-1 with TRBJ1-1; unclear D gene. This CDR3 region has 13 residues. Looked up from germline, CDR1 is MNHNS and CDR2 is SASEGT. Trimming took 5 bases from V and 3 from J, leaving 10 bases between them. The chain's CDR3 is CASSLNIDTEAFF. The CDR3 DNA follows: TGTGCCAGCAGTCTCAACATCGACACTGAAGCTTTCTTT.

The chain has TRBV7-8 and TRBJ1-1, with TRBD1 identical over 8 bases. CDR1 SGHVS and CDR2 FQNEAQ come from the germline V gene. Trimming removed 7 bases from V and 0 bases from J; junction bases left unmatched: 7. The CDR3 has 15 residues. CDR3 DNA sequence: TGTGCCAGCACCACAGGGGGGGGCATGAACACTGAAGCTTTCTTT. Translating gives CASTTGGGMNTEAFF.

In this sample, this clonotype turned up a few times. The chain couples TRBV6-2 or TRBV6-3 to TRBJ2-2; no clear D. The CDR3 is 14 amino acids. In germline, CDR1 is MNHEY, CDR2 SVGEGT. The ends were cut back, 5 bases at V and 1 base at J, with 8 bases in the middle. The CDR3 bases are TGTGCCAGCAGTCCGACACAGAACACCGGGGAGCTGTTTTTT. Translating gives CASSPTQNTGELFF.

This clonotype appeared a single time. The chain uses TRBV20-1 and TRBJ2-3; tentatively, D is TRBD2 (5 bases). Looked up from germline, CDR1 is DFQATT and CDR2 is SNEGSKA (reference sequence). The CDR3 covers 14 residues. V gave up 3 bases and J gave up 1 base, with 11 bases separating them. The CDR3 is CSASLRDGTDTQYF. The CDR3 nucleotides are TGCAGTGCTAGCCTCCGGGATGGCACAGATACGCAGTATTTT.

Worth noting for this clonotype: Since a much larger clone is just one base distant, this may be a read error. This sequence joins TRBV7-2 and TRBJ1-4, with 7 bases aligning to TRBD1. Per the germline V gene, CDR1 is SGHTA and CDR2 is FQGNSA. The CDR3 is 15 residues long. Unmatched junction bases numbered 11, after V lost 7 bases and J lost 6 bases. The CDR3: CASNRGRDRYEKLFF. CDR3 in DNA: TGTGCCAGCAACCGGGGCCGGGACAGATATGAAAAACTGTTTTTT.

This chain joins TRBV27 and TRBJ2-2; 7 bases are a match to TRBD2. Trimming cost V 3 bases and J 0 bases; bases outside gene matches: 7. Germline V lookup: CDR1 MNHEY, CDR2 SMNVEV (reference sequence). This CDR3 has 17 residues. CDR3 protein: CASSLGGVHSNTGELFF. The CDR3 nucleotides are TGTGCCAGCAGTTTGGGAGGGGTACACTCGAACACCGGGGAGCTGTTTTTT.